One sample yielded the 9 T cell receptor beta chains listed below, sequenced in a study of identical twins. TCRdb fed the 5' RACE reads into MiXCR, producing one record per CDR3 protein. The data contain approximately 700,000 distinct CDR3 sequences, roughly 18% of them singletons. These data are also associated with another study on T cells expressing NK-cell markers.

The specimen was PBMCs. The receptor source for this set is a woman between 18 and 29 years old in good health.

The V and J genes are TRBV6-5 and TRBJ1-3; 11 bases fit TRBD1. CDR1 is MNHEY, CDR2 SVGAGI, per germline. The junction had 6 bases not matched to a gene; V was cut back by 4 bases and J by 10 bases. The CDR3 contains 14 residues. For the CDR3, the DNA is TGTGCCAGCAGTTCGGGACAGGGGGTCAATACCATATATTTT. Amino acid sequence: CASSSGQGVNTIYF.

This sequence joins TRBV20-1 and TRBJ2-7; D not resolved. This CDR3 contains 14 residues. Trimming cost V 3 bases and J 1 base, with 13 bases left between them. Germline-derived CDR1 and CDR2 are DFQATT and SNEGSKA (reference sequence). CDR3 region: CSASTPGLSYEQYF. CDR3 nucleotides: TGCAGTGCTAGTACGCCGGGCCTATCCTACGAGCAGTACTTC.

This rearrangement joins TRBV2 to TRBJ2-3; the D call may be TRBD1 or TRBD2 (7 bases each). Germline V gene sequence: CDR1 SNHLY, CDR2 FYNNEI. The CDR3 has 14 residues. The ends were cut back, 7 bases at V and 6 bases at J, with 17 bases in the middle. CDR3 bases: TGTGCCAGCATCGTACAGGGGCGGGGGGATACGCAGTATTTT. Translation gives CASIVQGRGDTQYF.

This chain joins TRBV20-1 and TRBJ2-5; no firm D call. The V end was cut by 5 bases, the J end by 9 bases, with 10 bases between. Germline CDR1 DFQATT, CDR2 SNEGSKA (reference sequence). The CDR3 loop spans 10 amino acids. CDR3 nucleotide sequence: TGCAGTGCTGCCTTCGGTCCCCAGTACTTC. It translates to CSAAFGPQYF.

The chain uses TRBV20-1 and TRBJ2-1; TRBD2 matches 9 bases. CDR3 length: 14 residues. In germline, CDR1 is DFQATT, CDR2 SNEGSKA (reference sequence). The V and J ends lost 3 bases and 7 bases, in that order; junction bases with no gene match: 7. The CDR3 protein is CSASLREGRNEQFF. In DNA form, the CDR3 reads TGCAGTGCTAGTCTGCGGGAGGGCCGGAATGAGCAGTTCTTC.

In this sample, this clonotype turned up a few times. The chain couples TRBV20-1 to TRBJ2-5, with 9 bases lining up with TRBD1. The V gene's germline CDR1 is DFQATT and CDR2 SNEGSKA (reference sequence). The CDR3 contains 15 residues. The J segment lost 5 bases and the V segment lost 0 bases, leaving 7 bases of the junction unmatched. Here the CDR3 DNA reads TGCAGTGCTAGAGATTGGACAGGGGAGGACGAGACCCAGTACTTC. Its protein product is CSARDWTGEDETQYF.

This chain connects TRBV5-1 to TRBJ2-1; D possibly uses TRBD1 or TRBD2 (5 bases each). The V end lost 3 bases, the J end lost 1 base, and 14 bases lay between the germline ends. The CDR3 has 16 residues. CDR1 is SGHRS and CDR2 is YFSETQ in the germline V gene. The CDR3 DNA follows: TGCGCCAGCAGCTCATCAGGGAGTTATTCCTACAATGAGCAGTTCTTC. Residues: CASSSSGSYSYNEQFF.

The chain uses TRBV6-2 or TRBV6-3 and TRBJ2-7; D is uncertain. Germline lookup yields CDR1 MNHEY and CDR2 SVGEGT. V was pared by 3 bases and J by 8 bases, with 11 bases between. CDR3 length equals 12 residues. The CDR3 coding sequence is TGTGCCAGCAGTTATCTCCCGTCACAGCAGTACTTC. Residues: CASSYLPSQQYF.

This clonotype was recorded at least ten times. The chain carries TRBV9 and TRBJ2-1; D is ambiguous. The CDR3 sequence is 11 residues long. From germline, CDR1 is SGDLS and CDR2 YYNGEE. The V end lost 0 bases, the J end lost 7 bases, and 2 bases lay between the germline ends. This CDR3 is CASSVENEQFF. CDR3 nucleotides: TGTGCCAGCAGCGTAGAAAATGAGCAGTTCTTC.